The 10 T cell receptor beta chains below all came from one sample that was sequenced in a study of molecular identifiers for immune sequencing clone quantification. One entry per CDR3 protein results from TCRdb running MiXCR on the PCR reads. The sample includes under 600,000 distinct CDR3 sequences, about a fifth seen only once; the top ten take 0.7% to 0.95%. The source material was naive CD8+ T cells from blood, with Jurkat cell RNA spiked in. The subset here: FACS-sorted CD8+CD4-CCR7+CD45RA+ naive T cells. These receptors all come from a human donor in good health. Some libraries in this study had Jurkat cell RNA spiked in.

With respect to this clonotype: This may stem from a read error, because a much larger clone lies one nucleotide away. The V and J genes are TRBV12-3 or TRBV12-4 and TRBJ1-1; possibly TRBD1 for D (6 bases). The CDR3 is 15 amino acids. The DNA for the CDR3 is TGTGCCAGCAGTTTAGTGTCGCAGGGGAACTCTGAAGCTTTCTTT. Translating it yields CASSLVSQGNSEAFF.

This clonotype occurred a few times. This sequence joins TRBV29-1 and TRBJ1-2, with D unresolved. The V end was cut by 2 bases, the J end by 7 bases, with 8 bases between. This CDR3 has 11 residues. Germline CDR1 SQVTM, CDR2 ANQGSEA. The CDR3 protein is CSVENYGGYTF. The CDR3 nucleotides are TGCAGCGTTGAAAACTACGGTGGCTACACCTTC.

The table lists this clonotype with a few counts. The junction shows a germline mismatch at one end, possibly a read error. The J gene is TRBJ1-4, the V gene TRBV6-1; TRBD1 might be the D (5 bases). The germline V gene has CDR1 MNHNS and CDR2 SASEGT. The CDR3 has 12 amino acids. The CDR3 coding sequence is TGTGCCAGCAGTGAAGTTACAGGCCCGAGGGTTTTT. Translation gives CASSEVTGPRVF.

The chain employs TRBV13 and TRBJ2-3; tentatively, D is TRBD2 (6 bases). V lost 5 bases and J 7 bases, leaving 16 bases between the germline ends. Germline lookup yields CDR1 PRHDT and CDR2 FYEKMQ (reference sequence). The CDR3 sequence is 14 residues long. In DNA form, the CDR3 reads TGTGCCAGCAGCCTTGGGACTCTAATGAATACGCAGTATTTT. Translating gives CASSLGTLMNTQYF.

This clonotype was recorded a few times. V is TRBV27 and J is TRBJ1-1, with TRBD1 matching over 12 bases. CDR1 is MNHEY and CDR2 is SMNVEV in the germline V gene (reference sequence). Trimming took 2 bases from V and 5 from J; bases not matched to a gene: 3. This CDR3 region has 15 residues. The CDR3 bases are TGTGCCAGCAGTTTAGGGACAGGGGGCCAGACTGAAGCTTTCTTT. This encodes CASSLGTGGQTEAFF.

About this clonotype itself: One base away lies a much larger clone, so this may be a sequencing read error. This CDR3 fails to terminate in the conserved phenylalanine or tryptophan, so it likely reflects a read error. The chain uses TRBV2 and TRBJ2-3, with 7 bases aligning to TRBD2. Looked up from germline, CDR1 is SNHLY and CDR2 is FYNNEI. The length of the CDR3 is 14 residues. CDR3 DNA sequence: TGTGCCAGCCAGCGGATTAGCGGGCGAGATAGGCAGTATCTT. Its protein product is CASQRISGRDRQYL.

This clonotype turned up a few times. This chain uses TRBV19 with TRBJ2-2; a weak D match, TRBD2 (6 bases). The CDR3 extends over 16 amino acids. The V end was cut by 8 bases, the J end by 0 bases, with 16 bases between. The germline gives CDR1 LNHDA, CDR2 SQIVND (reference sequence). CDR3 in amino acids: CASHPFSGSNTGELFF. DNA of the CDR3: TGTGCCAGTCACCCATTCAGCGGGTCGAACACCGGGGAGCTGTTTTTT.

The rearrangement joins TRBV14 to TRBJ2-2; D is perhaps TRBD1 (7 bases). This CDR3 is built from 16 residues. Trimming cost V 4 bases and J 8 bases, with 20 bases left between them. Germline V lookup: CDR1 SGHDN, CDR2 FVKESK. CDR3 nucleotides: TGTGCCAGCAGCCCCCCCAGGGGGGCAAGGTCAGGGGAGCTGTTTTTT. The encoded protein is CASSPPRGARSGELFF.

The rearrangement uses TRBV14 and TRBJ2-7; D is possibly TRBD1 (6 bases). The germline V and J ends were trimmed by 7 bases and 3 bases, with 16 bases remaining between them. Germline CDR1 SGHDN, CDR2 FVKESK. This CDR3 comprises 14 residues. The CDR3 sequence: CASNPTLTGYEQYF. CDR3 coding DNA: TGTGCCAGCAACCCAACCTTGACAGGCTACGAGCAGTACTTC.

This clonotype was counted ten times or more. This chain links TRBV15 with TRBJ1-5; TRBD1 might be the D (5 bases). Trimming took 0 bases from V and 7 from J, leaving 13 bases between them. The CDR3 contains 15 residues. Per the germline V gene, CDR1 is LNHNV and CDR2 is YYDKDF (reference sequence). The DNA for the CDR3 is TGTGCCACCAGCAGAGATCTAGGGGTCGGACAGCCCCAGCATTTT. The encoded protein is CATSRDLGVGQPQHF.